This T cell receptor beta chain was sequenced during a study of PD-1 blockade in classical Hodgkin lymphoma. Study in general: Patients received nivolumab 3 mg/kg intravenously every 2 weeks.

The table lists this clone with a count of one. What it recognizes is unknown. Assay used: immunoSEQ multiplex PCR; TCRdb lists only in-frame clones, some missing. Of some 9,100 clones listed, approximately 80% are singletons. Study findings and constraints: Before treatment, TCR diversity in newly diagnosed patients was reportedly lower than in healthy donors. Significant TCR diversity gains by C4D1 occurred in CD4+ but not CD8+ cells.

The germline V gene encodes CDR1 MNHNY and CDR2 SVGAGI (reference sequence). V lost 0 bases, J lost 0 bases, and 12 bases lay in between. The CDR3 has 16 amino acids. Time point meaning: cycle 4 day 1 (C4D1), after less than 7 weeks of nivolumab. Each patient experienced a relapse that followed autologous stem cell transplantation, and brentuximab vedotin exposure varied. It was by magnetic negative selection that CD4+ T cells were purified from thawed PBMCs. The receptor was derived from a human donor with classical Hodgkin lymphoma. The sequences come from CD4+ T cells from blood, collected before the fourth cycle of nivolumab. This chain joins TRBV6-6 and TRBJ2-7; possible D gene TRBD2, 6 bases. The CDR3 DNA is TGTGCCAGCAGTTACTCGGGGGGACCTAGCTCCTACGAGCAGTACTTC. Its protein is CASSYSGGPSSYEQYF.